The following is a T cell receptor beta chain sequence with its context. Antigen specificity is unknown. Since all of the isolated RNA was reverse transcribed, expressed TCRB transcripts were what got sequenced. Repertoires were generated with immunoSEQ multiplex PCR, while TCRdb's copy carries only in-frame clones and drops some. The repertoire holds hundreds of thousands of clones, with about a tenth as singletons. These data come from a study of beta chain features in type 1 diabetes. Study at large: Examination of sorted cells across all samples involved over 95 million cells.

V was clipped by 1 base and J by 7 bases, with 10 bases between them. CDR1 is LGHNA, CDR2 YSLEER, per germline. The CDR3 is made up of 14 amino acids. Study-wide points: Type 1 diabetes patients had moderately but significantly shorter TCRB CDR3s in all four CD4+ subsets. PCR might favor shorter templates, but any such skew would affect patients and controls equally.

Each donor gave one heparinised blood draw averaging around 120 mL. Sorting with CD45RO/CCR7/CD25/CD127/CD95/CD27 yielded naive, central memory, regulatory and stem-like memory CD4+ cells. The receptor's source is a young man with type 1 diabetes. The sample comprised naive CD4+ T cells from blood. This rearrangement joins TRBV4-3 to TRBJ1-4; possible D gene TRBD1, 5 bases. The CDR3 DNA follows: TGCGCCAGCAGCCAAGGGCAGGGTGGTGAAAAACTGTTTTTT. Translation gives CASSQGQGGEKLFF.